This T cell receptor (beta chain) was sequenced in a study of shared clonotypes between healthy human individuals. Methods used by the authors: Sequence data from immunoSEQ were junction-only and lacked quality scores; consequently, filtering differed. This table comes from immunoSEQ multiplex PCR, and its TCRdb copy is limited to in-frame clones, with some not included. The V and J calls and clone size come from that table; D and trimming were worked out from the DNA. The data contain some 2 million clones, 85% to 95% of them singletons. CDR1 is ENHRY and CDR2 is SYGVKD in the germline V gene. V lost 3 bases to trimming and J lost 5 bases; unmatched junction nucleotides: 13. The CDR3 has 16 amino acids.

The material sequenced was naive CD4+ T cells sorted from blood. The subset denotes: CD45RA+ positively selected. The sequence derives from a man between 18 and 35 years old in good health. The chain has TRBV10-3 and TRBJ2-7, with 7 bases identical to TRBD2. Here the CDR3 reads CAISDPRAGAIDEQYF. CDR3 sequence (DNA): TGTGCCATCAGTGACCCCCGGGCGGGAGCAATCGACGAGCAGTACTTC.